This T cell receptor (beta chain) was sequenced in a study of blood T cell repertoires in COVID-19. For the study at large: PBMCs, B-cell-depleted T cells, or T cells were the source of the cDNA or gDNA that made up the material.

Repertoires were generated with immunoSEQ multiplex PCR, while TCRdb's copy carries only in-frame clones and drops some. The repertoire holds 110,000 to 150,000 clones, with 80% as singletons. The CDR3 loop spans 15 amino acids. V dropped 0 bases and J dropped 6; count of bases not matched to a gene: 7. Germline loops: CDR1 MNHEY, CDR2 SVGEGT. This chain uses TRBV6-2 or TRBV6-3 with TRBJ2-7, with 8 bases matching TRBD1. The receptor's source is a woman aged 45 to 65 with acute or convalescent COVID-19. Sequenced material: peripheral blood. This chain's CDR3 is CASSYSPDRDPEQYF. The CDR3 coding sequence is TGTGCCAGCAGTTACTCGCCGGACAGGGACCCCGAGCAGTACTTC.